Listed here is a single TCR beta chain. This specimen belongs to a study of T-cell reconstitution after alpha-beta-depleted transplantation in children. The CDR3 is 14 amino acids. Germline V gene lookup returns CDR1 DFQATT and CDR2 SNEGSKA (reference sequence). With 5 bases removed from V and 5 bases from J, the gap between germline ends came to 15 bases. Preparation of the TCRbeta library involved a method that used unique molecular identifiers. TCRdb reanalysed the PCR reads using MiXCR and keeps one entry per CDR3 protein. The repertoire includes just over 350,000 distinct CDR3 sequences, 13% of them detected once, and around 4% sits in the top ten.

The receptor was isolated from a human donor who donated a stem cell graft to a child with Fanconi anemia. This material consisted of PBMCs, taken from the stem cell graft. This sequence joins TRBV20-1 and TRBJ1-4; TRBD1 is a possible D gene (6 bases). In nucleotides, the CDR3 is TGCAGTGCTCACGAGGGGGGAGCGAATGAAAAACTGTTTTTT. This encodes CSAHEGGANEKLFF.